Each of the 30 T cell receptor beta chains below was sequenced from the same sample in a study of cytotoxic CD8 clonotypes in ibrutinib-treated CLL. The protocol was immunoSEQ multiplex PCR, while the TCRdb copy is restricted to in-frame clones and leaves out a portion. This sample has more than 11,000 clones, with more than 60% found just once. The sample in question was PBMCs, obtained before ibrutinib treatment. The receptors come from a human donor with chronic lymphocytic leukemia.

The chain links TRBV29-1 to TRBJ2-1, with D unresolved. CDR1 is SQVTM and CDR2 is ANQGSEA in the germline V gene. This CDR3 region has 14 residues. Trimming shortened V by 0 bases and J by 3 bases, and 9 bases separated the two germline ends. CDR3 in amino acids: CSVEDGWYYNEQFF. The DNA for the CDR3 is TGCAGCGTTGAAGATGGGTGGTACTACAATGAGCAGTTCTTC.

The chain recombines TRBV11-3 with TRBJ2-1, with no clear D. V was trimmed by 5 bases and J by 3 bases, leaving 11 bases between them. Per germline, CDR1 SGHNT and CDR2 YENEEA. The CDR3 loop spans 14 amino acids. The CDR3 region is CASSPALGYNEQFF. The DNA of the CDR3 is TGTGCCAGCAGCCCCGCCTTGGGCTACAATGAGCAGTTCTTC.

This chain connects TRBV5-1 to TRBJ2-4; possibly TRBD1 or TRBD2 for D (5 bases each). Germline V lookup: CDR1 SGHRS, CDR2 YFSETQ. The CDR3 contains 16 residues. The V gene lost 0 bases and the J gene lost 8 bases, with 18 bases spanning the gap. CDR3: CASSLAAGTPADIQYF. CDR3 coding DNA: TGCGCCAGCAGCTTGGCCGCTGGGACCCCGGCGGACATTCAGTACTTC.

The chain joins TRBV4-2 to TRBJ2-7; 12 bases match TRBD2. The CDR3 consists of 19 residues. The V gene's germline CDR1 is LGHNA and CDR2 YNFKEQ. Unmatched junction bases numbered 18, after V lost 4 bases and J lost 5 bases. CDR3 protein: CASSPGTSGLRTSYNEQYF. In nucleotides, the CDR3 is TGTGCCAGCAGCCCTGGGACTAGCGGGTTAAGGACCTCTTATAACGAGCAGTACTTC.

The V gene is TRBV30, the J gene TRBJ1-4; D is uncertain. CDR3 length: 12 residues. The V gene's germline CDR1 is GTSNPN and CDR2 SVGIG (reference sequence). The V and J ends lost 0 bases and 7 bases respectively, with 6 bases between them. The CDR3 DNA is TGTGCCTGGAGTGTACTGCCTGAAAAACTGTTTTTT. It codes for CAWSVLPEKLFF.

This clone was seen a handful of times. This chain links TRBV28 with TRBJ1-5, with no clear D. Germline CDR1 reads MDHEN; CDR2 reads SYDVKM. This CDR3 spans 14 amino acids. V shed 5 bases and J shed 3 bases, with 11 bases lying between them. In DNA, the CDR3 is TGTGCCAGCAGTCCCCTGCGGAACAATCAGCCCCAGCATTTT. Translation gives CASSPLRNNQPQHF.

This rearrangement joins TRBV5-6 to TRBJ2-7; no clear D gene. Deletions cut 0 bases from V and 6 bases from J, with 16 bases between. Germline CDR1 reads SGHDT; CDR2 reads YYEEEE. This CDR3 contains 15 residues. As DNA, the CDR3 is TGTGCCAGCAGCTTGGGGACCTGGGTGGCTCCCGAGCAGTACTTC. This gives the protein CASSLGTWVAPEQYF. The full variable domain, with the rest looked up from reference TRBV5-6 and TRBJ2-7, is DAGVTQSPTHLIKTRGQQVTLRCSPKSGHDTVSWYQQALGQGPQFIFQYYEEEERQRGNFPDRFSGHQFPNYSSELNVNALLLGDSALYLCASSLGTWVAPEQYFGPGTRLTVT.

The rearrangement joins TRBV28 to TRBJ1-4; D is perhaps TRBD1 (5 bases). The CDR3 loop spans 14 amino acids. The V end lost 8 bases, the J end lost 5 bases, and 15 bases lay between the germline ends. In germline, CDR1 is MDHEN, CDR2 SYDVKM. In DNA, the CDR3 is TGTGCCAGCGGGGCGGGGGGAGCGAATGAAAAACTGTTTTTT. It specifies CASGAGGANEKLFF.

The chain uses TRBV10-3 and TRBJ2-7; TRBD1 matches at 9 bases. Trimming at V came to 6 bases and at J to 5 bases, leaving 8 bases not matched to a gene. Germline V gives CDR1 ENHRY, CDR2 SYGVKD. The CDR3 is made up of 14 amino acids. The CDR3 protein is CAIRPQGAGHEQYF. CDR3 sequence (DNA): TGTGCCATCAGGCCACAGGGGGCTGGTCACGAGCAGTACTTC.

As for this clone: One end of the junction varies from germline; a read error may be responsible. This chain links TRBV28 with TRBJ2-7; the D gene could be TRBD1 or TRBD2 (5 bases each). CDR3 length: 13 amino acids. Germline lookup yields CDR1 MDHEN and CDR2 SYDVKM. The CDR3 spells CASSPLALGRAGF. For the CDR3, the DNA is TGTGCCAGCAGTCCCCTCGCTCTGGGGCGGGCCGGATTC.

This clone appeared a few times. This chain connects TRBV28 to TRBJ2-1; D unresolved. Germline V lookup: CDR1 MDHEN, CDR2 SYDVKM. The CDR3 extends over 11 amino acids. The CDR3 DNA is TGTGAAACTAAAACCTACAATGAGCAGTTCTTC. Translation gives CETKTYNEQFF.

The chain couples TRBV7-2 to TRBJ2-7; D possibly uses TRBD1 or TRBD2 (6 bases each). CDR1 and CDR2 from the germline V gene are SGHTA and FQGNSA. V dropped 1 base and J dropped 3 bases, with 13 bases sitting between them. The CDR3 length is 15 residues. CDR3 loop: CASSLGDGGLYEQYF. The CDR3 region has the DNA TGTGCCAGCAGCTTAGGGGACGGGGGCCTCTACGAGCAGTACTTC.

This sequence joins TRBV4-3 and TRBJ2-1; 8 nucleotides agree with TRBD2. The CDR3 length is 17 residues. The ends lost 0 bases at V and 5 bases at J; junction bases unmatched: 9. Per germline, CDR1 LGHNA and CDR2 YSLEER. In DNA, the CDR3 is TGCGCCAGCAGCCAAGATTGGGGAGCGGGAGAAGACAATGAGCAGTTCTTC. As protein: CASSQDWGAGEDNEQFF.

This clone is termed medium-sized (0.01 to 0.1%). The rearrangement uses TRBV5-1 and TRBJ2-2, with 7 bases aligning to TRBD2. Germline values: CDR1 SGHRS, CDR2 YFSETQ. CDR3 size: 14 residues. With 4 bases clipped from V and 5 bases from J, the junction kept 5 bases outside the gene matches. The chain's CDR3 is CASSPWGGTGELFF. CDR3 DNA sequence: TGCGCCAGCAGCCCCTGGGGGGGGACCGGGGAGCTGTTTTTT. The whole variable domain, remainder taken from reference TRBV5-1 and TRBJ2-2, is KAGVTQTPRYLIKTRGQQVTLSCSPISGHRSVSWYQQTPGQGLQFLFEYFSETQRNKGNFPGRFSGRQFSNSRSEMNVSTLELGDSALYLCASSPWGGTGELFFGEGSRLTVL.

This clone has just one count. The V call is TRBV27, the J call TRBJ1-5; 8 bases line up with TRBD1. This CDR3 contains 15 residues. Germline loops: CDR1 MNHEY, CDR2 SMNVEV (reference sequence). V was pared by 3 bases and J by 3 bases, with 4 bases of the junction left unmatched. The chain's CDR3 is CASSFSGQVNQPQHF. Written as DNA, the CDR3 is TGTGCCAGCAGTTTTTCGGGACAGGTCAATCAGCCCCAGCATTTT.

Written as DNA, the CDR3 is TGTGCCAGCAGTCAGGGACTCCTTAATCAGCCCCAGCATTTT. Amino acids: CASSQGLLNQPQHF. The V and J genes are TRBV6-6 and TRBJ1-5; perhaps TRBD1 as D (5 bases). This CDR3 spans 14 amino acids. Per germline, CDR1 MNHNY and CDR2 SVGAGI (reference sequence). V was pared by 5 bases and J by 4 bases, with 12 bases between.

The chain is built from TRBV9 and TRBJ2-7; 7 nucleotides align to TRBD2. The CDR3 length is 15 residues. Germline values: CDR1 SGDLS, CDR2 YYNGEE. Losses at the gene ends were 0 bases for V and 3 bases for J; bases not matched to a gene: 6. The CDR3 spells CASSVGAGEGYEQYF. The CDR3 region has the DNA TGTGCCAGCAGCGTAGGGGCGGGAGAGGGCTACGAGCAGTACTTC.

A few counts support this clone. CDR3 in DNA: TGCGCCAGCAGACGTAGCGGGAGCTCCTACAATGAGCAGTTCTTC. It codes for CASRRSGSSYNEQFF. This rearrangement joins TRBV10-1 to TRBJ2-1; 9 bases map to TRBD2. This CDR3 contains 15 residues. V gave up 6 bases and J gave up 0 bases; unmatched junction bases: 3. Germline assignment: CDR1 WNHNN and CDR2 SYGVQD (reference sequence).

The chain uses TRBV19 and TRBJ1-5; tentative D call: TRBD1 (5 bases). V was pared by 6 bases and J by 0 bases, with 15 bases between. CDR3 size: 16 residues. Per germline, CDR1 LNHDA and CDR2 SQIVND (reference sequence). This CDR3 reads CASRPQRGNSNQPQHF. CDR3 bases: TGTGCCAGTAGACCCCAGCGGGGGAATAGCAATCAGCCCCAGCATTTT.

The chain has TRBV5-6 and TRBJ1-1, with D hard to call. Trimming removed 4 bases from V and 6 bases from J, with 10 bases in between. The germline CDR1 and CDR2 sequences are SGHDT and YYEEEE. The CDR3 consists of 12 residues. The CDR3 coding sequence is TGTGCCAGCAGCCTCCGTGGGCCTGAAGCTTTCTTT. Amino acids: CASSLRGPEAFF.

In its sample, this clone was seen once. The rearrangement uses TRBV6-1 and TRBJ1-4; a possible D gene is TRBD1 (5 bases). Per germline, CDR1 MNHNS and CDR2 SASEGT. V was clipped by 8 bases and J by 7 bases, with 14 bases between them. CDR3 size: 13 residues. The CDR3 DNA reads as TGTGCCAGCGGGGACCTCTGGGGTGAAAAACTGTTTTTT. This encodes CASGDLWGEKLFF.

The chain recombines TRBV7-6 with TRBJ2-1; D perhaps matches TRBD2 (6 bases). Germline V CDR1 and CDR2: SGHVS, FNYEAQ. The CDR3 is 15 amino acids. V was cut by 2 bases and J by 7 bases, with 15 bases left in between. CDR3 nucleotide sequence: TGTGCCAGCAGCTTACGGCGGGACCTACGGAATGAGCAGTTCTTC. This translates into CASSLRRDLRNEQFF.

The chain couples TRBV5-1 to TRBJ2-3, with TRBD1 identical over 8 bases. The CDR3 extends over 15 amino acids. The junction had 5 bases not matched to a gene; V was cut back by 4 bases and J by 1 base. The germline V gene has CDR1 SGHRS and CDR2 YFSETQ. The CDR3 DNA reads as TGCGCCAGCAGCCCAGGACAGGGAGGCACAGATACGCAGTATTTT. Amino acids: CASSPGQGGTDTQYF.

The V and J genes are TRBV5-6 and TRBJ2-2; 7 positions agree with TRBD1. The ends lost 7 bases at V and 5 bases at J; junction bases unmatched: 8. CDR3 length equals 14 residues. Germline V gives CDR1 SGHDT, CDR2 YYEEEE. The CDR3 DNA is TGTGCCAGCGGGAACAGGGGCGGGACCGGGGAGCTGTTTTTT. Protein: CASGNRGGTGELFF.

V is TRBV5-1 and J is TRBJ2-1; D uncertain. There are 15 residues in the CDR3. Trimming left V 4 bases short and J 0 bases short, with 11 bases between. Germline CDR1 SGHRS, CDR2 YFSETQ. Here the CDR3 DNA reads TGCGCCAGCAGCCCCCGGAGCGACTCCTACAATGAGCAGTTCTTC. It translates to CASSPRSDSYNEQFF.

This chain joins TRBV5-1 and TRBJ2-3; TRBD2 matches at 8 bases. This CDR3 spans 14 amino acids. Trimming cost V 4 bases and J 5 bases; bases outside gene matches: 6. The germline V gene has CDR1 SGHRS and CDR2 YFSETQ. The CDR3 coding sequence is TGCGCCAGCAGCGCGGGGGGCTGGGGAGATACGCAGTATTTT. Protein product: CASSAGGWGDTQYF.

This clone was counted between two and nine times. The chain combines TRBV18 with TRBJ1-4; the D is unclear. CDR1 and CDR2 (germline): KGHSH, LQKENI. V dropped 2 bases and J dropped 8 bases, with 9 bases sitting between them. The CDR3 spans 13 residues. The CDR3 DNA reads as TGTGCCAGCTCACCAGGCGTTAGGGAAAAACTGTTTTTT. It translates to CASSPGVREKLFF.

This chain connects TRBV6-6 to TRBJ1-2; 10 bases agree with TRBD1. V shed 0 bases and J 9 bases; nucleotides not matched to a gene: 10. Per the germline V gene, CDR1 is MNHNY and CDR2 is SVGAGI (reference sequence). The CDR3 is made up of 16 amino acids. The CDR3 reads CASSYSSGETGGRYTF. The CDR3, as DNA: TGTGCCAGCAGTTACTCGAGCGGGGAGACAGGGGGCCGCTACACCTTC.

This sequence joins TRBV5-1 and TRBJ2-3; TRBD2 agrees at 14 bases. The CDR3 contains 18 residues. The J segment lost 4 bases and the V segment lost 4 bases, leaving 11 bases of the junction unmatched. Germline V lookup: CDR1 SGHRS, CDR2 YFSETQ. This CDR3 reads CASSREGLAGVGADTQYF. The CDR3 coding sequence is TGCGCCAGCAGCCGCGAGGGACTAGCGGGAGTCGGTGCAGATACGCAGTATTTT.

In this sample, this clone turned up a few times. This chain uses TRBV7-3 with TRBJ2-2; D not certain. The CDR3 is 14 amino acids. V gave up 4 bases and J gave up 1 base, with 7 bases separating them. From germline, CDR1 is SGHTA and CDR2 FQGTGA. Here the CDR3 DNA reads TGTGCCAGCAGCTACTTTGGGAACACCGGGGAGCTGTTTTTT. The encoded protein is CASSYFGNTGELFF. Together with reference TRBV7-3 and TRBJ2-2, the CDR3 gives the full variable domain: GAGVSQTPSNKVTEKGKYVELRCDPISGHTALYWYRQSLGQGPEFLIYFQGTGAADDSGLPNDRFFAVRPEGSVSTLKIQRTERGDSAVYLCASSYFGNTGELFFGEGSRLTVL.